A single sample gave rise to the 19 T cell receptor beta chains below, sequenced in a study of shared clonotypes between healthy human individuals. Measured with immunoSEQ multiplex PCR; TCRdb has only the in-frame clones, and not every one. The sample holds about 1.1 million clones; around 82% are singletons and the top ten take 0.5% to 0.65%. The sequencing input was memory CD4+ T cells from PBMCs. Subset specified: CD45RA-negative fraction. The receptors here all came from a man aged 18 to 29 in good health. Some clones in this sample may be carry-over from other donors' samples.

V gene TRBV5-1 combines with J gene TRBJ1-4; D is perhaps TRBD1 (5 bases). Per the germline V gene, CDR1 is SGHRS and CDR2 is YFSETQ. V lost 2 bases and J 7 bases, leaving 12 bases between the germline ends. The CDR3 sequence is 14 residues long. CDR3 sequence (DNA): TGCGCCAGCAGCTTTGGTGAAAGGGGTGAAAAACTGTTTTTT. Its translation is CASSFGERGEKLFF.

The rearrangement joins TRBV6-1 to TRBJ1-4; tentatively, D is TRBD1 (6 bases). V lost 0 bases and J 5 bases, leaving 13 bases between the germline ends. Germline V gives CDR1 MNHNS, CDR2 SASEGT. The CDR3 runs 16 residues. The CDR3 nucleotides are TGTGCCAGCAGTGAAGCCTGGAACAGGGTAAATGAAAAACTGTTTTTT. Its protein is CASSEAWNRVNEKLFF.

This clone was seen just once. The chain recombines TRBV6-1 with TRBJ2-2, with D tentatively TRBD2 (6 bases). Trimming pared 6 bases from V and 7 bases from J, leaving 21 bases between. The CDR3 sequence is 16 residues long. Germline V lookup: CDR1 MNHNS, CDR2 SASEGT. The CDR3 reads CASRERRTGGNGELFF. In DNA, the CDR3 is TGTGCCAGCAGGGAACGTCGGACGGGCGGGAACGGGGAGCTGTTTTTT.

The V and J genes are TRBV7-9 and TRBJ1-2; tentative D call: TRBD1 (5 bases). The CDR3 totals 15 residues. The germline CDR1 and CDR2 sequences are SEHNR and FQNEAQ (reference sequence). Between the trimmed V and J ends, which lost 5 bases and 4 bases, there was a span of 17 bases. The DNA for the CDR3 is TGTGCCAGCAGCCCTCCAGGCAGGGCTCCCTATGGCTACACCTTC. It codes for CASSPPGRAPYGYTF.

V is TRBV6-5 and J is TRBJ1-5; D not resolved. CDR3 length: 15 amino acids. The germline gives CDR1 MNHEY, CDR2 SVGAGI. V was shortened by 6 bases and J by 0 bases, with 12 bases between the two germline ends. The CDR3 DNA sequence: TGTGCCAGCAGGAAAGGACGGAATAGCAATCAGCCCCAGCATTTT. Amino acid sequence: CASRKGRNSNQPQHF.

The CDR3 DNA follows: TGTGCCAGCAGCTTAATGGCCGGGCTCCAAGAGACCCAGTACTTC. This codes for CASSLMAGLQETQYF. The chain joins TRBV7-2 to TRBJ2-5; no clear D. Germline CDR1 is SGHTA and CDR2 is FQGNSA. Trimming took 2 bases from V and 1 from J, leaving 11 bases between them. CDR3 length: 15 amino acids. The full variable domain, in which reference TRBV7-2 and TRBJ2-5 provide the parts outside the CDR3, is GAGVSQSPSNKVTEKGKDVELRCDPISGHTALYWYRQSLGQGLEFLIYFQGNSAPDKSGLPSDRFSAERTGGSVSTLTIQRTQQEDSAVYLCASSLMAGLQETQYFGPGTRLLVL.

J is TRBJ1-4 and V is TRBV13; a possible D gene is TRBD1 (6 bases). V shed 4 bases and J shed 5 bases, with 14 bases lying between them. The CDR3 is 15 residues long. Germline assignment: CDR1 PRHDT and CDR2 FYEKMQ (reference sequence). The DNA of the CDR3 is TGTGCCAGCAGCTATGGGCAGGGGTCGAATGAAAAACTGTTTTTT. Residues: CASSYGQGSNEKLFF. Supplemented by reference TRBV13 and TRBJ1-4, the full variable domain reads AAGVIQSPRHLIKEKRETATLKCYPIPRHDTVYWYQQGPGQDPQFLISFYEKMQSDKGSIPDRFSAQQFSDYHSELNMSSLELGDSALYFCASSYGQGSNEKLFFGSGTQLSVL.

This clone was counted once. V and J are TRBV10-3 and TRBJ2-5; TRBD2 might be the D (6 bases). V lost 5 bases to trimming and J lost 5 bases, with 18 bases between them. The CDR3 sequence is 15 residues long. Germline V gene data show CDR1 as ENHRY and CDR2 as SYGVKD. As DNA, the CDR3 is TGTGCCATCAGTTCTCAGGGCGGGAAGGTTGAGACCCAGTACTTC. It yields the protein CAISSQGGKVETQYF.

The rearrangement links TRBV5-3 to TRBJ2-4; 7 nucleotides line up with TRBD1. TRBV5-3 falls under the ORF class, with uncertain function. The CDR3 contains 17 residues. The trim removed 1 base at V and 0 bases at J, leaving 7 bases unmatched. The CDR3 DNA reads TGTGCCAGAAGCTTGATCTCAGGGGGTCTAGCCAAAAACATTCAGTACTTC. This encodes CARSLISGGLAKNIQYF.

As DNA, the CDR3 is TGTGCCAGCTCACCACCGGGGGCTAGCGGGAGGGCCGCCTACGAGCAGTACTTC. Protein: CASSPPGASGRAAYEQYF. The rearrangement links TRBV18 to TRBJ2-7; 12 nucleotides agree with TRBD2. V was clipped by 0 bases and J by 2 bases; unmatched bases: 8. The CDR3 contains 18 residues. Germline values: CDR1 KGHSH, CDR2 LQKENI.

This clone was seen only a few times. V and J are TRBV7-6 and TRBJ2-7; 10 bases agree with TRBD1. Trimming at V came to 5 bases and at J to 4 bases, leaving 5 bases not matched to a gene. Per the germline V gene, CDR1 is SGHVS and CDR2 is FNYEAQ. CDR3 length equals 14 residues. The CDR3 DNA sequence: TGTGCCAGCAGCAGCCGGGACAGGGGTTACGAGCAGTACTTC. Amino acids: CASSSRDRGYEQYF.

The V gene is TRBV5-1, the J gene TRBJ2-3; either TRBD1 or TRBD2 may fit D (6 bases each). The CDR3 is 15 amino acids. V gave up 2 bases and J gave up 4 bases, with 14 bases separating them. CDR1 and CDR2 from the germline V gene are SGHRS and YFSETQ. The DNA for the CDR3 is TGCGCCAGCAGCTTTTTGGGGGGCAGGGCAGATACGCAGTATTTT. Translated: CASSFLGGRADTQYF. Supplemented by reference TRBV5-1 and TRBJ2-3, the full variable domain reads KAGVTQTPRYLIKTRGQQVTLSCSPISGHRSVSWYQQTPGQGLQFLFEYFSETQRNKGNFPGRFSGRQFSNSRSEMNVSTLELGDSALYLCASSFLGGRADTQYFGPGTRLTVL.

Note on this clone: The sample contains more than one DNA sequence encoding this CDR3. V usage is TRBV5-4 and J usage is TRBJ1-1; D gene unclear. CDR3 length: 14 amino acids. V lost 1 base, J lost 1 base, and 8 bases lay in between. In germline, CDR1 is SGHNT, CDR2 YYREEE (reference sequence). The CDR3 spells CASSLSQSNTEAFF. CDR3 coding DNA: TGTGCCAGCAGCTTGTCGCAGTCGAACACTGAAGCTTTCTTT.

Turning to this clone: Other DNA sequences in this sample translate to the same CDR3. This CDR3 is CASSAGQGGEKLFF. The DNA for the CDR3 is TGTGCCAGCAGCGCAGGACAGGGGGGTGAAAAACTGTTTTTT. The V gene is TRBV9, the J gene TRBJ1-4, with 10 bases fitting TRBD1. The junction had 3 bases not matched to a gene; V was cut back by 3 bases and J by 7 bases. The CDR3 extends over 14 amino acids. CDR1 is SGDLS and CDR2 is YYNGEE in the germline V gene.

The CDR3 protein is CASSSGSPSYRQPQHF. CDR3 coding DNA: TGCGCCAGCAGCTCCGGGAGTCCCTCCTATAGGCAGCCCCAGCATTTT. The V call is TRBV10-2, the J call TRBJ1-5; unclear D gene. CDR1 WSHSY and CDR2 SAAADI come from the germline V gene. The CDR3 runs 16 residues. V was cut by 6 bases and J by 7 bases, with 22 bases left in between.

DNA for the CDR3: TGTGCCAGCAGCCCGGCGGGAGGATTGGGGGAGCAGTACTTC. It encodes CASSPAGGLGEQYF. The V call is TRBV7-3, the J call TRBJ2-7; 8 bases fit TRBD2. The CDR3 spans 14 residues. V lost 5 bases to trimming and J lost 7 bases; unmatched junction nucleotides: 10. From germline, CDR1 is SGHTA and CDR2 FQGTGA.

The rearrangement uses TRBV11-2 and TRBJ2-7; tentative D call: TRBD1 (6 bases). Germline values: CDR1 SGHAT, CDR2 FQNNGV. The CDR3 length is 11 residues. V lost 6 bases to trimming and J lost 6 bases, with 9 bases between them. The CDR3 spells CASRGAFEQYF. The CDR3 nucleotides read TGTGCCAGCAGGGGGGCCTTCGAGCAGTACTTC.

The rearrangement uses TRBV4-1 and TRBJ2-2, with 10 bases aligning to TRBD2. With 4 bases clipped from V and 5 bases from J, the junction kept 10 bases outside the gene matches. The CDR3 extends over 17 amino acids. CDR1 and CDR2 (germline): MGHRA, YSYEKL. CDR3 loop: CASSRTTSGRNTGELFF. The CDR3 nucleotides are TGCGCCAGCAGCCGCACGACTAGCGGGCGGAATACCGGGGAGCTGTTTTTT.

A remark on this clone: Other DNA sequences of this sample code for an identical CDR3. The chain has TRBV30 and TRBJ2-3; 7 bases match TRBD2. The V segment lost 0 bases and the J segment 3 bases; nucleotides outside the gene matches: 6. Germline V gene lookup returns CDR1 GTSNPN and CDR2 SVGIG (reference sequence). This CDR3 spans 15 amino acids. The CDR3 DNA sequence: TGTGCCTGGAGTGTACTCACTAGCGCGACAGATACGCAGTATTTT. Translated, it gives CAWSVLTSATDTQYF.